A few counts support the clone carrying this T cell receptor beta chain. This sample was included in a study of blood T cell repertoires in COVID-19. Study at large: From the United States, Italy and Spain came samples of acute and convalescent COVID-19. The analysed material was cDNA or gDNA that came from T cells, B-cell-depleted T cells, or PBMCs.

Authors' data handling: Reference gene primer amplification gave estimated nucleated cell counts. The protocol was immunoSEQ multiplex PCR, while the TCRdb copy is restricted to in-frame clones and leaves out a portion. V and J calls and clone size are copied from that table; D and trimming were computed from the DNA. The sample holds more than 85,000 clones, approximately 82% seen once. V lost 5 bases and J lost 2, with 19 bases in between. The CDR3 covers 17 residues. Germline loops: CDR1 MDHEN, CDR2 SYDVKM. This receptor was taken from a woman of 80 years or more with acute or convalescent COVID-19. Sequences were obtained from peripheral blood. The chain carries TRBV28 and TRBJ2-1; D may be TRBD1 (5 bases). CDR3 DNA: TGTGCCAGCAGTCTTACAAAATACAGGTCCCCCTACAATGAGCAGTTCTTC. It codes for CASSLTKYRSPYNEQFF.